This T cell receptor (beta chain) derives from a study of blood T cell repertoires in COVID-19. Study-wide background: Sites across the United States, Italy and Spain contributed samples from acute and convalescent COVID-19.

V lost 6 bases and J lost 8, with 19 bases in between. The germline V gene encodes CDR1 MGHDK and CDR2 SYGVNS. CDR3 length: 14 amino acids. Original data processing: Estimation of nucleated cell counts relied on the amplification of reference gene primers. The assay was immunoSEQ multiplex PCR, and TCRdb's table has in-frame clones only and misses some. The DNA gave D and trimming, while V, J and clone size come from that table. The repertoire holds tens of thousands of clones, with approximately 90% as singletons. The source is a human donor with active COVID-19. The donor label of this sample is uncertain. The sample taken for sequencing was peripheral blood. The rearrangement uses TRBV25-1 and TRBJ2-5; a possible D gene is TRBD1 (7 bases). The CDR3 coding sequence is TGTGCCAGCAGGGCGAATTATCAGGGGGGAACCCAGTACTTC. Its protein is CASRANYQGGTQYF.